What follows is one T cell receptor beta chain and its context. The antigen remains unidentified. This sample also contains other DNA sequences that code for the same CDR3. V lost 6 bases, J lost 4 bases, and 12 bases lay in between. Germline CDR1 and CDR2: MNHEY and SMNVEV (reference sequence). This CDR3 comprises 13 residues. The entry originates in a study of T cell responses to AZD1222 COVID-19 vaccine. Study-wide findings and caveats: Increased Spike-specific TCR breadth and depth were observed after two AZD1222 doses. At 160-218 and 743-854, vaccine-associated CD4 TCRs were dominant, and they spanned spike. Targeting of unmutated variant regions was reportedly seen in nearly half of spike-specific TCRs.

Sequencing used immunoSEQ multiplex PCR; TCRdb keeps in-frame clones, though not all of them. This sample carries 86,000 or so clones, just over 90% of them seen once, and the ten largest clones take 4.5% to 5.5%. The chain recombines TRBV27 with TRBJ2-5; TRBD1 might be the D (7 bases). The material was peripheral blood, obtained on day 0 of MenACWY control vaccination. The sequence was obtained from an adult in good health. In nucleotides, the CDR3 is TGTGCCAGCAGCCACAGGGGAGGAGAGACCCAGTACTTC. The encoded protein is CASSHRGGETQYF.